The text below deals with one T cell receptor (beta chain). The antigen remains undetermined. The sample comes from a study of identical twins. General study points: Donors were not followed over many years; analysis was cross-sectional.

Carrying unique molecular identifiers, the cDNA also gained a universal primer site through template switching. Via MiXCR, TCRdb re-called the 5' RACE reads, giving one row per CDR3 protein. The top ten clones hold roughly 3% of a sample with fewer than 500,000 distinct CDR3 sequences, 20% to 25% of them seen once. Germline V gives CDR1 SGHTA, CDR2 FQGTGA. V was trimmed by 2 bases and J by 8 bases, leaving 12 bases between them. The CDR3 is 13 amino acids. These same records also appear under a second study, on T cells expressing NK-cell markers. Per that study: There remained a lack of clarity about HCMV specificity of expanded NKG2C+ T cell clones.

This receptor was identified in a woman in her late teens or twenties in good health. The chain links TRBV7-3 to TRBJ1-1; D possibly corresponds to TRBD1 (5 bases). The sequencing input was CD4+ T cells sorted from blood. This CDR3 reads CASSLGGVSEAFF. The DNA of the CDR3 is TGTGCCAGCAGCTTAGGAGGGGTATCGGAAGCTTTCTTT.